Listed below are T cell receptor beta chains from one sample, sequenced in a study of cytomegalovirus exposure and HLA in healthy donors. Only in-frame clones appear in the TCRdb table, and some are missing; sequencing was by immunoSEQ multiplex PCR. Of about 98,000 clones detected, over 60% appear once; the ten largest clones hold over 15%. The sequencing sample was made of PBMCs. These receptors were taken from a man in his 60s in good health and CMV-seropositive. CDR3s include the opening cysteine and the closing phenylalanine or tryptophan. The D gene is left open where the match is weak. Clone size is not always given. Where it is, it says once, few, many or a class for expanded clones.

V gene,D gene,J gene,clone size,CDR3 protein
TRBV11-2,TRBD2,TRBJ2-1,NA,CASSGVAGGNEQFF
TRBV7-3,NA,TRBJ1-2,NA,CASSLPDGNGYTF
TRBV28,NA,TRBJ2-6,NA,CASSLFGPGANVLTF
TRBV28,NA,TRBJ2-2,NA,CACRAPGFGELFF
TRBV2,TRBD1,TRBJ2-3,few,CASSPNRGYTQYF
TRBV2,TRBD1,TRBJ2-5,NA,CARDQGEGQETQYF
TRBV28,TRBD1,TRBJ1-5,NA,CASRYPGQGGQPQHF
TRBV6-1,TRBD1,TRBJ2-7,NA,CASSEEGGRSYEQYF
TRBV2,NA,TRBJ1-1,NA,CASSFNWARGTEAFF
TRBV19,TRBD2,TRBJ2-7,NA,CASRGQGAFRLAGGPYEQYF
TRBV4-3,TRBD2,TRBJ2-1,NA,CASSQGTSGGDEQFF
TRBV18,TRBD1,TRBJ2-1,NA,CASSPGTGYNEQFF
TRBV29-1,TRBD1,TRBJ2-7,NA,CSAIGTGKGEQYF
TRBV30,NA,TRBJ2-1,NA,CAWSKAGGNEQFF
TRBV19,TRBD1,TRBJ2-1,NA,CASSPSTGYNEQFF
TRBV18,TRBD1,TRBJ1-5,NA,CASSPKGASNQPQHF
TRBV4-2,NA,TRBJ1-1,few,CASSQVPGSEAFF
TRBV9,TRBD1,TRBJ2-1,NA,CASSERTGNYNEQFF
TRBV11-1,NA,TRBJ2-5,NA,CASSVRGEVLETQYF
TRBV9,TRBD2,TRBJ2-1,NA,CASSVEPAGGFLHNEQFF
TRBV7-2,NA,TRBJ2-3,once,CASVRGGASTDTQYF
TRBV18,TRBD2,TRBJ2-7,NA,CASSPSGGARDEQYF
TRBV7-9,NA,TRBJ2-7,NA,CASSLDWGDEQYF
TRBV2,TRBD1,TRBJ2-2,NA,CASSETGGTGELFF
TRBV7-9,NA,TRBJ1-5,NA,CASSSTGSNQPQHF
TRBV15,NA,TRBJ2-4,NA,CATSRGGAGRKNIQYF
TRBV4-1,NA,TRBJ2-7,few,CASSQGLPIRTAEPYEQYF
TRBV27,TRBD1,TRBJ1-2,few,CASSLAGTGLYGYTF
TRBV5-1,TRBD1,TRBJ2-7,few,CASSDSGTGTYEQYF
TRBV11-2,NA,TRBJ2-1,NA,CASSLLQKSYNEQFF
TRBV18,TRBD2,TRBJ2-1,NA,CASSRRGERFF
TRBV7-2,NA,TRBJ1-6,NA,CASSLGQGSPLHF
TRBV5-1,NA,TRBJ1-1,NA,CASSSGVGTEAFF
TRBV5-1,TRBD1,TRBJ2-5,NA,CASSLTPGQGHLAQYF
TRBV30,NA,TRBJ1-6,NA,CAWARGGDNSPLHF
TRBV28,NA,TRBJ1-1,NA,CASSLSFNQRAEAFF
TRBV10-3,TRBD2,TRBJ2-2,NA,CAISTGSGGWTGELFF
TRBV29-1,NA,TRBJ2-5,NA,CSVDRNQETQYF
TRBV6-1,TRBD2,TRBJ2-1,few,CASSGRAGLFNEQFF
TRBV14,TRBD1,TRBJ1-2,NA,CASSQDRWDRADYGYTF
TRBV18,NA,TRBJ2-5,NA,CASSPAPGRIQETQYF
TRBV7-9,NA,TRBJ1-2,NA,CASSLVQNYGYTF
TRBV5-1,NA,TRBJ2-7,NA,CASSPDRLKGEQYF
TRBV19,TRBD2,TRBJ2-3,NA,CASSSLAGAGTDTQYF
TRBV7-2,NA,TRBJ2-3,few,CASSLGTPRTDTQYF
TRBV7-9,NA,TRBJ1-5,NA,CASSPRGRDNQPQHF
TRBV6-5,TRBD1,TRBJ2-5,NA,CASRTTGSGTQYF
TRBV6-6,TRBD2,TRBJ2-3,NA,CASRYRGETDTQYF
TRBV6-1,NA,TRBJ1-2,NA,CASSGTPGPYGYTF
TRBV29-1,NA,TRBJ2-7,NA,CSGGDRTYEQYF
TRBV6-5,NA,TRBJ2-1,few,CATTDRFSYNEQFF
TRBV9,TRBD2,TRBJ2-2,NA,CASTGREGGGELFF
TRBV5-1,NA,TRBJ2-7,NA,CASSSSDRDFYEQYF
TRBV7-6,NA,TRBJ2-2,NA,CASSLAIGADTGELFF
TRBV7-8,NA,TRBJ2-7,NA,CASSLGARLYEQYF